Listed below are T cell receptor beta chains from one sample, sequenced in a study of blood T cell repertoires in COVID-19. The assay was immunoSEQ multiplex PCR, and TCRdb's table has in-frame clones only and misses some. The sample consists of over 130,000 clones, 65% to 90% of them appearing once. The sample taken for sequencing was peripheral blood. Receptor source: a man in his 70s with acute or convalescent COVID-19. Both conserved end residues are part of each CDR3. Each record gives: D gene, V gene, clone size, J gene, CDR3 protein, CDR3 DNA. D genes are given only for firm matches. Part of the rows lack a size; the others show once, few, many or a class for expanded clones.

TRBD2	TRBV6-2/TRBV6-3	.	TRBJ2-7	CASSWLAGEQYF	TGTGCCAGCAGTTGGTTAGCGGGAGAGCAGTACTTC
TRBD2	TRBV11-2	.	TRBJ2-3	CASSLGPSGSSTDTQYF	TGTGCCAGCAGCTTAGGCCCTAGCGGATCTAGCACAGATACGCAGTATTTT
TRBD1	TRBV5-1	once	TRBJ1-1	CASSFSVPGQGRGTEAFF	TGCGCCAGCAGCTTTTCAGTCCCGGGACAGGGTCGGGGCACTGAAGCTTTCTTT
.	TRBV5-1	.	TRBJ1-6	CASSLQGNENPLHF	TGCGCCAGCAGCCTACAGGGAAATGAGAATCCCCTCCACTTT
.	TRBV6-5	.	TRBJ1-2	CASSSRGGGYTF	TGTGCCAGCAGTTCCCGTGGAGGGGGCTACACCTTC
.	TRBV4-2	.	TRBJ2-1	CASSLNRIDNEQFF	TGTGCCAGCAGCTTAAACAGGATCGACAATGAGCAGTTCTTC
TRBD2	TRBV30	.	TRBJ2-3	CAWSQLGLAGGITQYF	TGTGCCTGGAGTCAATTGGGACTAGCGGGAGGGATCACGCAGTATTTT
TRBD1	TRBV7-2	.	TRBJ2-7	CASSKTGGEQYF	TGTGCCAGCAGCAAGACAGGGGGAGAGCAGTACTTC
.	TRBV9	.	TRBJ1-2	CASSVLGQTDYGYTF	TGTGCCAGCAGCGTACTTGGACAGACAGACTATGGCTACACCTTC
.	TRBV28	.	TRBJ2-7	CASRVRDTTYEQYF	TGTGCCAGCCGAGTCCGGGACACTACCTACGAGCAGTACTTC
TRBD2	TRBV7-2	.	TRBJ2-1	CASSSLAGVGNEQFF	TGTGCCAGCAGCTCTCTAGCGGGAGTAGGCAATGAGCAGTTCTTC
TRBD2	TRBV3-1/TRBV3-2	.	TRBJ2-1	CASSQVPAGGYNEQFF	TGTGCCAGCAGCCAAGTTCCAGCGGGAGGATACAATGAGCAGTTCTTC
TRBD1	TRBV7-8	.	TRBJ2-7	CASSLRAGTGSSYEQYF	TGTGCCAGCAGCTTAAGGGCCGGGACAGGGTCCTCCTACGAGCAGTACTTC
TRBD1	TRBV6-2/TRBV6-3	.	TRBJ1-2	CASSYPGQGDYGYTF	TGTGCCAGCAGTTACCCTGGACAGGGGGATTATGGCTACACCTTC
.	TRBV6-4	.	TRBJ2-7	CASSDRLGVLSYEQYF	TGTGCCAGCAGTGACAGATTGGGCGTACTTTCCTACGAGCAGTACTTC
.	TRBV7-2	.	TRBJ1-2	CASSLRFAGNYGYTF	TGTGCCAGCAGCTTACGGTTTGCAGGAAACTATGGCTACACCTTC
.	TRBV4-2	.	TRBJ1-4	CASSQGDRLNEKLFF	TGTGCCAGCAGCCAAGGAGACAGGCTTAATGAAAAACTGTTTTTT